The clone carrying this TCR beta chain was seen at least ten times. Its matching antigen is unknown. What was amplified from RNA transcripts were TCR beta CDR3 regions. The HTBI primer set was used in a first-round RT-PCR of the TCR CDR3. TCRdb analysed the multiplex PCR reads with MiXCR anew, one entry per CDR3 protein. The table records hundreds of thousands of distinct CDR3 sequences, roughly 14% of them present only once. This specimen comes from a study of T cells in Graves' hyperthyroidism and ophthalmopathy. Study details: Sampling of peripheral blood happened at initial diagnosis, prior to any treatment. Study results and caveats: Most expanded thyroid clonotypes above 0.001 recurred in blood.

Between the trimmed V and J ends, which lost 2 bases and 6 bases, there was a span of 11 bases. CDR1 is LNHDA, CDR2 SQIVND, per germline (reference sequence). This CDR3 region has 13 residues. The authors obtained PBMCs from 10 ml of fresh peripheral blood. This TCR was sampled from a woman aged 35 to 49 with Graves' ophthalmopathy. The sample comprised blood. The chain combines TRBV19 with TRBJ2-7, with a tentative D call TRBD2 (5 bases). The CDR3 region has the DNA TGTGCCAGTAGTATATCCCTTGGGAGCGAGCAGTACTTC. It yields the protein CASSISLGSEQYF.